The 20 T cell receptor beta chains listed next were all sequenced from one sample in a study of blood T cell repertoires in COVID-19 (dated by TCRdb to between 2020 and 2021). Library prep was done by the immunoSEQ multiplex PCR assay. TCRdb took over this immuneACCESS table, retaining in-frame rearrangements with V and J assigned. Such tables are incomplete; in checked studies, under half of the missing clones stem from an unresolved V gene, and the remainder is unexplained. A total of tens of thousands of clones appear in this sample, 80% of them only once. Jointly, the top ten make up approximately 20% of the sample. The sequencing input was peripheral blood. The receptors stem from a man aged 25 to 40 with COVID-19, enrolled during active disease.

The chain uses TRBV11-3 and TRBJ1-2; D call uncertain. The CDR3 covers 16 residues. The germline V and J ends were trimmed by 6 bases and 8 bases, with 25 bases remaining between them. The germline CDR1 and CDR2 sequences are SGHNT and YENEEA. The CDR3 coding sequence is TGTGCCAGCAGTCTGCGAGCGGGAACCCTCACCAGGGGCTACACCTTC. Translation: CASSLRAGTLTRGYTF.

The chain uses TRBV7-2 and TRBJ2-7, with 11 bases aligning to TRBD1. This CDR3 is 15 amino acids long. Germline CDR1 reads SGHTA; CDR2 reads FQGNSA. The J segment lost 0 bases and the V segment lost 8 bases, leaving 6 bases of the junction unmatched. The DNA of the CDR3 is TGTGCCAGCGGGTGGGACAGGGGGAGCTCCTACGAGCAGTACTTC. It translates to CASGWDRGSSYEQYF.

This clone was picked up one time. The chain couples TRBV6-5 to TRBJ1-6; TRBD1 might be the D (5 bases). Trimming took 4 bases from V and 7 from J, leaving 14 bases between them. This CDR3 contains 15 residues. Germline assignment: CDR1 MNHEY and CDR2 SVGAGI. The CDR3 sequence: CASSSGGAGNSPLHF. In DNA form, the CDR3 reads TGTGCCAGCAGTTCGGGGGGAGCTGGGAATTCACCCCTCCACTTT.

The V and J genes are TRBV7-6 and TRBJ2-3; tentatively, D is TRBD1 (6 bases). Looked up from germline, CDR1 is SGHVS and CDR2 is FNYEAQ. This CDR3 comprises 15 residues. V lost 6 bases and J 5 bases, leaving 18 bases between the germline ends. This CDR3 reads CASSRQVPPVDTQYF. The CDR3, as DNA: TGTGCCAGCAGTCGACAGGTTCCTCCGGTAGATACGCAGTATTTT.

The chain recombines TRBV7-9 with TRBJ1-5; D might be TRBD1 (6 bases). CDR1 is SEHNR and CDR2 is FQNEAQ in the germline V gene (reference sequence). Between the trimmed V and J ends, which lost 1 base and 5 bases, there was a span of 12 bases. The CDR3 is made up of 15 amino acids. The DNA of the CDR3 is TGTGCCAGCAGCTTAGGGGGGCAGGGATATCAGCCCCAGCATTTT. It encodes CASSLGGQGYQPQHF. The full variable domain, rest sourced from reference TRBV7-9 and TRBJ1-5, is DTGVSQNPRHKITKRGQNVTFRCDPISEHNRLYWYRQTLGQGPEFLTYFQNEAQLEKSRLLSDRFSAERPKGSFSTLEIQRTEQGDSAMYLCASSLGGQGYQPQHFGDGTRLSIL.

The chain recombines TRBV5-1 with TRBJ1-6, with D maybe TRBD1 (5 bases). V dropped 4 bases and J dropped 5 bases, with 13 bases sitting between them. Germline CDR1 SGHRS, CDR2 YFSETQ. The CDR3 is 15 residues long. The DNA of the CDR3 is TGCGCCAGCAGCGGAGGGACTGCGAATAATTCACCCCTCCACTTT. Translating gives CASSGGTANNSPLHF.

The CDR3 nucleotides are TGTGCCAGCAGCTTGCGCGTTGATCCAAGCGGTCTCTATGGCTACACCTTC. This sequence encodes CASSLRVDPSGLYGYTF. This chain connects TRBV5-6 to TRBJ1-2; D remains ambiguous. The V gene lost 1 base and the J gene lost 4 bases, with 20 bases spanning the gap. Germline V gene sequence: CDR1 SGHDT, CDR2 YYEEEE. The CDR3 has 17 amino acids.

This chain connects TRBV30 to TRBJ2-1; a possible D gene is TRBD2 (6 bases). V dropped 2 bases and J dropped 16 bases, with 21 bases sitting between them. The CDR3 has 13 residues. CDR1 and CDR2 (germline): GTSNPN, SVGIG (reference sequence). CDR3 sequence: CAWSLKTGLPPFF. CDR3 nucleotide sequence: TGTGCCTGGAGTCTAAAAACGGGACTCCCTCCTTTCTTC.

The rearrangement joins TRBV6-5 to TRBJ2-7; 8 bases map to TRBD2. The trim removed 2 bases at V and 3 bases at J, leaving 3 bases unmatched. The CDR3 extends over 14 amino acids. Per the germline V gene, CDR1 is MNHEY and CDR2 is SVGAGI. CDR3 in amino acids: CASSYERGGYEQYF. CDR3 bases: TGTGCCAGCAGTTACGAACGGGGGGGCTACGAGCAGTACTTC.

V and J are TRBV7-8 and TRBJ2-1; D might be TRBD2 (7 bases). Trimming removed 1 base at V and 10 bases at J, with 11 bases between. The germline V gene has CDR1 SGHVS and CDR2 FQNEAQ. CDR3 length: 13 residues. The CDR3 nucleotides read TGTGCCAGCAGCTTAGAGGGGGGGGCCGAGCAGTTCTTC. Translating gives CASSLEGGAEQFF.

CDR3 region: CASSFSGSPYNEQFF. The DNA for the CDR3 is TGTGCCAGCAGCTTTAGCGGGAGCCCCTACAATGAGCAGTTCTTC. This chain connects TRBV7-2 to TRBJ2-1; 9 bases match TRBD2. V was clipped by 3 bases and J by 2 bases; unmatched bases: 2. The germline CDR1 and CDR2 sequences are SGHTA and FQGNSA. This CDR3 contains 15 residues.

This clone was detected only a few times. V usage is TRBV7-2 and J usage is TRBJ1-1; no reliable D call. Trimming left V 5 bases short and J 6 bases short, with 19 bases between. CDR3 length equals 15 residues. Germline V gene data show CDR1 as SGHTA and CDR2 as FQGNSA. CDR3 in amino acids: CASSQRFLRVAEAFF. The CDR3 nucleotides are TGTGCCAGCAGCCAAAGGTTCTTGCGGGTCGCTGAAGCTTTCTTT.

V and J are TRBV29-1 and TRBJ2-5, with TRBD2 matching 7 bases. The CDR3 totals 18 residues. From germline, CDR1 is SQVTM and CDR2 ANQGSEA. V was clipped by 1 base and J by 4 bases; unmatched bases: 18. CDR3 residues: CSVEAVGTMAVLRETQYF. CDR3 coding DNA: TGCAGCGTTGAAGCGGTCGGGACTATGGCAGTATTGAGAGAGACCCAGTACTTC.

Only one count was recorded for this clone. V usage is TRBV9 and J usage is TRBJ2-5; TRBD1 aligns across 8 bases. CDR1 and CDR2 from the germline V gene are SGDLS and YYNGEE. There are 14 residues in the CDR3. The ends lost 4 bases at V and 5 bases at J; junction bases unmatched: 7. The CDR3 nucleotides are TGTGCCAGCAGCACTCTGACAGGGGAGGAGACCCAGTACTTC. It is translated as CASSTLTGEETQYF.

This clone turned up a few times. The chain couples TRBV6-5 to TRBJ1-1, with 7 bases fitting TRBD1. Germline CDR1 is MNHEY and CDR2 is SVGAGI. With V trimmed by 5 bases and J by 1 base, 7 bases remained unmatched. The CDR3 has 15 amino acids. The CDR3 DNA sequence: TGTGCCAGCAGTACACGACAGGGCAAGAACACTGAAGCTTTCTTT. Its protein product is CASSTRQGKNTEAFF.

V and J are TRBV5-1 and TRBJ2-3; TRBD2 aligns across 12 bases. V was pared by 4 bases and J by 5 bases, with 5 bases of the junction left unmatched. Germline V gives CDR1 SGHRS, CDR2 YFSETQ. The CDR3 has 15 residues. This CDR3 is CASSRTSGIGDTQYF. The DNA for the CDR3 is TGCGCCAGCAGCCGGACTAGCGGGATTGGAGATACGCAGTATTTT.

The gene calls are TRBV24-1 and TRBJ1-1, with a weak D call TRBD1 (5 bases). The CDR3 runs 13 residues. The germline V and J ends were trimmed by 8 bases and 1 base, with 10 bases remaining between them. Germline CDR1 reads KGHDR; CDR2 reads SFDVKD. The CDR3, as DNA: TGTGCCACCACGGGGGAGGGGAACACTGAAGCTTTCTTT. Amino acids: CATTGEGNTEAFF.

The CDR3 protein is CASSPTGNTIYF. Written as DNA, the CDR3 is TGTGCCAGCAGCCCCACTGGAAACACCATATATTTT. The chain recombines TRBV7-8 with TRBJ1-3; D uncertain. The V gene's germline CDR1 is SGHVS and CDR2 FQNEAQ. This CDR3 comprises 12 residues. V was trimmed by 5 bases and J by 2 bases, leaving 4 bases between them.

The genes are TRBV12-5 and TRBJ1-2; possibly TRBD1 for D (5 bases). Trimming cost V 4 bases and J 8 bases, with 17 bases left between them. Germline V lookup: CDR1 LGHNT, CDR2 FRNRAP. This CDR3 is 14 amino acids long. The CDR3 region is CASGYGAGLIGYTF. The CDR3 DNA reads as TGTGCTAGTGGTTATGGCGCAGGGTTGATAGGCTACACCTTC.

This rearrangement joins TRBV2 to TRBJ2-2; D might be TRBD2 (5 bases). The CDR3 length is 14 residues. Germline V gene sequence: CDR1 SNHLY, CDR2 FYNNEI. V gave up 6 bases and J gave up 2 bases, with 10 bases separating them. CDR3 in amino acids: CASRGLGNTGELFF. Written as DNA, the CDR3 is TGTGCCAGCAGAGGACTTGGAAACACCGGGGAGCTGTTTTTT.